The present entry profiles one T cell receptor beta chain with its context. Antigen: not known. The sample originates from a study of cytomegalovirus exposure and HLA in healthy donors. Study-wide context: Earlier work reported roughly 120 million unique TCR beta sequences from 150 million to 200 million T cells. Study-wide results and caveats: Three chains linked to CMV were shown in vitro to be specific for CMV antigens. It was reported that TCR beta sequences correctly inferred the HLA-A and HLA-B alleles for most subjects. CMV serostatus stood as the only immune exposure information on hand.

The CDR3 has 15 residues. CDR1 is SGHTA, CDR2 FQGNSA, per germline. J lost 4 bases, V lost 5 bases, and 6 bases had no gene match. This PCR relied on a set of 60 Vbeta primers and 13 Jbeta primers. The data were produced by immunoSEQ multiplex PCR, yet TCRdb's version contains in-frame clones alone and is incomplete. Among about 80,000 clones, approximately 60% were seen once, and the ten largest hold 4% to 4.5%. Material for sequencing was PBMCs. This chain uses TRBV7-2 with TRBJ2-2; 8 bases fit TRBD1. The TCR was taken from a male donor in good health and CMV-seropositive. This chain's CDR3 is CASSTRTGPTGELFF. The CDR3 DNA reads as TGTGCCAGCAGCACCCGGACAGGGCCCACCGGGGAGCTGTTTTTT.